The clone carrying this TCR beta chain was detected only a few times. It may be a read error: a sequence one base away is much more abundant. TCRdb reassembled clones from the PCR reads with MiXCR. The sample contains about 70,000 clones, 15% to 20% of which appear only once. This entry comes from a study of metastatic and nonmetastatic thyroid tumors. As for the study in general: Peripheral blood and tumor or nodule samples from malignant and benign thyroid patients were compared.

Patients were all untreated before their thyroid surgery. This CDR3 has 13 residues. Trimming shortened V by 4 bases and J by 4 bases, and 14 bases separated the two germline ends. The V gene's germline CDR1 is SQVTM and CDR2 ANQGSEA. The sequence came from a female donor with papillary thyroid cancer or a benign thyroid nodule (not recorded which). Some clones in this sample may be carry-over from other donors' samples. The specimen sequenced was blood. The J gene is TRBJ2-7, the V gene TRBV29-1; weak D call: TRBD2 (6 bases). CDR3 sequence reads: CSVAVEGGYEQYF. DNA for the CDR3: TGCAGCGTTGCCGTGGAGGGCGGATACGAGCAGTACTTC.